This TCR beta chain was sequenced in a study of cytomegalovirus exposure and HLA in healthy donors (dated by TCRdb to about 2017). A note on the overall study: An earlier analysis of several hundred of the donors reported more than 250 Gb of sequence data and some 120 million unique TCR beta sequences from 150 million to 200 million T cells. Roughly 300 gigabases of sequencing data and tens of millions of unique TCR sequences were included in an early release covering under 650 HLA-typed donors. Among the 398 genotyped donors, around 81% belonged to the genetic ancestry cluster associated with self-reported Caucasian donors. The study was designed to test whether signatures of past pathogen exposure could be identified by cataloging public T cell receptors. Using immunosequencing, the study profiled T cell repertoires from around 670 subjects and related those repertoires to cytomegalovirus serostatus. Besides the first cohort of 550 to 750 subjects, a separate validation cohort made up of over 95 different subjects was used. The study combined high-throughput TCR immunosequencing, statistical association of individual TCRs with disease status, and machine learning to predict cytomegalovirus infection status. In a later analysis, previously published TCR beta repertoires from 550 to 750 donors were re-analyzed and high-resolution HLA genotyping was added so that TCR occurrence patterns could be studied. Rather than drawing on any new phenotypic data, the later analysis identified candidate immune exposures from TCR beta sequences and the way those sequences occurred across donors. An earlier analysis of approximately 580 of the donors used high-throughput TCR beta sequencing to judge whether each TCR beta V gene segment behaved as functional or pseudogenic. Alongside the repertoire data, information on donor age, sex, ethnicity and CMV serostatus was compiled. Genome-wide SNP genotypes for about 65% of the roughly 670 donors were used in a later genetic analysis, which treated that subset as a discovery cohort. Every repertoire in the discovery cohort had been generated on one and the same sequencing platform. HLA typing covered class I and class II loci at four-digit resolution. The number of donors typed differed by locus, with roughly 629-640 for A, B, C, DRB1 and DQB1, around 500 for DQA1, under 610 for DPA1, and some 440 for DPB1. About five DR-DQ haplotypes were treated as single units for association and clustering because of strong linkage in the cohort. On average, roughly 240,000 unique TCR beta nucleotide sequences were sequenced per donor among roughly 430 genotyped donors of the cohort, with 15% to 20% of those sequences being non-productive. The investigation overall reported the following: V-gene and J-gene trimming of TCR beta chains was associated with a missense DCLRE1C variant in a later genetic analysis, and the association was replicated in an independent cohort. When HLA alleles, especially DR and DQ, strongly co-occurred, attributing TCR associations to individual alleles was difficult. Most TCR sequences were observed very rarely across donors, whereas some public TCRs were present in many individuals. Most CMV-associated TCR beta chains appeared to be HLA-restricted in a later analysis, and the HLA associations seemed to be driven largely by CMV exposure. In both the original and validation cohorts, the classifier was reported to diagnose cytomegalovirus status with high specificity and sensitivity. Because HLA typing was missing for some donors at each locus, association tests included only the typed subset. A later genetic analysis reported fewer N-insertions in productive TCRs among donors in an Asian-associated ancestry cluster than the roughly 620-donor mean. The 87-base-pair reads could not distinguish some IMGT-functional V segments, including TRBV6-2 and TRBV6-3, so those segments were excluded. A later analysis reported that several top co-occurrence clusters appeared linked to parvovirus B19, influenza, CMV and Epstein-Barr virus. In a later analysis, the rate of TCR association differed among HLA loci, with DRB1 alleles having the most associated TCRs and HLA-C alleles having the fewest. Linkage disequilibrium might explain the correlated functional status among segregating V segments, but an unknown experimental factor could not be ruled out. An earlier analysis of around 540 of the donors showed that most TCR beta V segments appeared in productive rearrangements either about 87% or about 30% of the time, which broadly matched IMGT annotations. The authors suggested that the approach could potentially be generalized to other disease states and immunological phenotypes. A total of 150 to 200 TCR beta chains were listed by the study as associated with cytomegalovirus. Over 15 rarely observed V segments, including chromosome 9 orphons, were excluded from the earlier analysis of just under 600 of the donors because counts were too low. A cluster of highly shared sequence variants was judged likely to represent a technical artifact of the sequencing pipeline. A further reported finding was that TCR beta sequences accurately predicted the HLA-A and HLA-B alleles for most subjects in the first cohort. Three of the identified cytomegalovirus-associated TCR beta chains were confirmed in vitro to be specific for cytomegalovirus antigens. In a later analysis, HLA-associated TCR beta chains were found to be more clonally expanded and to have lower generation probabilities than equally common non-associated chains. For the cohort, immune exposure information was limited to CMV serostatus. Roughly uniform sequencing depth across donors was assumed in presence/absence analyses, although this assumption may not hold. This cohort had only TCR beta chains sequenced, and the lack of alpha or paired-chain data limited which features could be detected. Specific HLA alleles were associated with some 15,000 TCR beta sequences at a false discovery rate of 0.05 in a later analysis.

Notes on this clone: The antigen it binds to is not known. Base-call qualities are not available, and no considerably larger clone is one nucleotide away.

V is cut by 3 bases and J by 6 bases, and the space between the germline ends is 12 bases. For CDR1 and CDR2, the germline V gene lists MNHNS and SASEGT. Including the terminal cysteine and phenylalanine, the CDR3 comprises 14 residues. Only the CDR3 DNA is retained, 42 bases long and in frame from the first base. Receptor libraries were prepared by the immunoSEQ multiplex PCR assay. For the multiplex PCR, a mixture combining 60 forward primers for TCR Vbeta segments and 13 reverse primers for TCR Jbeta segments was used. Amplification of the CDR3 region of rearranged TCR beta genes was performed with a multiplex PCR assay on genomic DNA. The amplified TCR beta libraries were sequenced on the Illumina HiSeq System as 87-base-pair reads. The paper's data handling went like this. Across the 600 to 700 repertoires, a later analysis counted 80 million or so unique TCR beta chains, 9.5 million to 12 million of which were shared by at least two donors. Raw reads were error-corrected and collapsed into unique sequences by a nearest-neighbor algorithm in which closely related sequences were merged to remove PCR and sequencing errors. V, D and J gene segments were assigned by aligning CDR3 sequences to IMGT reference sequences. Each retained sequence needed at least a six-nucleotide match to both a V gene segment and a J gene segment. A rearrangement was called productive if the CDR3 had no stop codons and remained in frame with V and J, and every other rearrangement was called non-productive. CDR3 was defined according to IMGT convention as the region running from the second conserved V-encoded cysteine to the conserved J-encoded phenylalanine. In an earlier analysis of 587 of the donors, sequences lacking an unambiguous match to a single V gene segment were excluded. An earlier analysis of approximately 590 of the donors called V segments functional above 56.7% productive rearrangements and segregating when the between-donor standard deviation exceeded 5%. To diagnose cytomegalovirus status from the catalog of TCR beta chain sequences, a statistical classification framework was built. In a later analysis, V and J genes were assigned by comparing TCR nucleotide sequences against IMGT/GENE-DB human TR gene sequences. The TCRdist pipeline was used in a later analysis to assign CDR3 sequences and most-parsimonious VDJ recombination scenarios. A later analysis defined each TCR beta chain by its CDR3 amino acid sequence plus V-gene family, and excluded reads lacking a unique V-gene family. As a way to deal with suspected cross-contamination and a sequencing artifact, a later analysis dropped hundreds of nucleotide sequences that were highly shared and had low generation probability. A later analysis calculated a clonal expansion index for each public chain from normalized within-repertoire ranks of inferred template counts. A later analysis computed generation probabilities with a VDJ recombination model fitted to out-of-frame rearrangements, and checked the results against IGoR. In a later analysis, TCR-TCR, TCR-HLA and TCR-CMV co-occurrence was scored with hypergeometric tests, and a repertoire-size bias correction was applied to TCR pairs. A later analysis estimated false discovery rates by permuting HLA or CMV assignments 20 times. In a later analysis, co-occurring TCRs were grouped with DBSCAN, and TCRdist sequence similarity was added when clustering was performed within HLA-allele-positive subsets. For co-occurrence clustering, repertoires with fewer than 30,000 or more than 120,000 public chains were excluded, along with roughly five repertoires with anomalous nucleotide sharing. What TCRdb holds here is the immuneACCESS table cut down to in-frame rearrangements. Part of the clones is not present; checked against another copy, under half of the missing clones reflect an unresolved V gene, and the others are unexplained. V and J calls and clone size are those listed in that table; D and trimming were worked out from the DNA. The sample contains around 210,000 clones, around four fifths of them found a single time. 0.47% of the sample rests with the top ten.

The cohort was made up of around 720 healthy bone marrow donors. All cohort members were sampled while nominally healthy, although unrecorded immune exposures were likely present. The donor tested CMV seronegative and was one of the 352 seronegative cohort members. A peripheral blood sample was provided by each donor, and peripheral blood mononuclear cells were used for TCR beta sequencing. Genomic DNA extraction from the blood cell samples was performed with the Qiagen DNeasy Blood Extraction Kit. The specimen sequenced was PBMCs. The chain uses TRBV6-1 and TRBJ2-1; a tentative D call is TRBD2 (6 bases match). This TCR derives from a boy younger than 18 in good health and CMV-seronegative. The CDR3 region has the sequence CASSDSGFGNEQFF. Read as DNA, the sequence is TGTGCCAGCAGTGATAGCGGCTTCGGCAATGAGCAGTTCTTC.